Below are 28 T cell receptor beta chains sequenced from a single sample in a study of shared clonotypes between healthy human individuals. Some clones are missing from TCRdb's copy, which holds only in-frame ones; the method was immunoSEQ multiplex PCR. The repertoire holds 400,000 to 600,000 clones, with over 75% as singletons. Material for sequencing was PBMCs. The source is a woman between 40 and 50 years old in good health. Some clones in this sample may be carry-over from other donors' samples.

CDR3 bases: TGTGCCAGCAGCCAAGGGCCAGCGGGAGTTCTAGCCAAAAACATTCAGTACTTC. Its protein is CASSQGPAGVLAKNIQYF. V and J are TRBV14 and TRBJ2-4, with 8 bases that match TRBD2. This CDR3 is built from 18 residues. Losses at the gene ends were 1 base for V and 0 bases for J; bases not matched to a gene: 8. Germline CDR1 reads SGHDN; CDR2 reads FVKESK. The full variable domain, rest sourced from reference TRBV14 and TRBJ2-4, is EAGVTQFPSHSVIEKGQTVTLRCDPISGHDNLYWYRRVMGKEIKFLLHFVKESKQDESGMPNNRFLAERTGGTYSTLKVQPAELEDSGVYFCASSQGPAGVLAKNIQYFGAGTRLSVL.

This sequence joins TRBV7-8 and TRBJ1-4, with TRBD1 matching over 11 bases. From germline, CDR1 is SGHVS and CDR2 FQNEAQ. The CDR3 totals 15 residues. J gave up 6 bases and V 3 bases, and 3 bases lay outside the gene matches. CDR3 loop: CASSFPGQGDEKLFF. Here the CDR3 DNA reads TGTGCCAGCAGCTTTCCGGGACAGGGGGATGAAAAACTGTTTTTT.

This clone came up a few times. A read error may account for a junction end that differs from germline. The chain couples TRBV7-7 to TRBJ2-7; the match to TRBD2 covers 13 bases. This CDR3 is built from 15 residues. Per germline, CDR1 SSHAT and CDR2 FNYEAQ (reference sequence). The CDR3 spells CASSFGTSGNYEQYF. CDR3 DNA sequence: TGTGCTAGCAGCTTCGGGACTAGCGGGAACTACGAGCAGTACTTC.

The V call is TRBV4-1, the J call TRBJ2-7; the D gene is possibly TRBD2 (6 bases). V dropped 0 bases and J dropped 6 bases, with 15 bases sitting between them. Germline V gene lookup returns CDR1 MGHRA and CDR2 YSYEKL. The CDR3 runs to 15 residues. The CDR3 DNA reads TGCGCCAGCAGCCAAGATCCGGGACTGCTTACCGAGCAGTACTTC. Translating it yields CASSQDPGLLTEQYF.

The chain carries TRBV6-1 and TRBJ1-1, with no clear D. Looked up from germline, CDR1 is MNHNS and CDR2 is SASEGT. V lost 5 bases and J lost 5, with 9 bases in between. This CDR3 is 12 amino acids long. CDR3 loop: CASSLTWTEAFF. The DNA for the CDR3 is TGTGCCAGCAGTCTAACTTGGACTGAAGCTTTCTTT.

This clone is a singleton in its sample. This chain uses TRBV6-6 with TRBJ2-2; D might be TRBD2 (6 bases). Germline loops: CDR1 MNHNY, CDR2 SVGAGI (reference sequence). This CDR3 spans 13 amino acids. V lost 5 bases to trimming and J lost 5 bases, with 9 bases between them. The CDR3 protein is CASSHGGTGELFF. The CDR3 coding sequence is TGTGCCAGCAGTCATGGGGGGACCGGGGAGCTGTTTTTT.

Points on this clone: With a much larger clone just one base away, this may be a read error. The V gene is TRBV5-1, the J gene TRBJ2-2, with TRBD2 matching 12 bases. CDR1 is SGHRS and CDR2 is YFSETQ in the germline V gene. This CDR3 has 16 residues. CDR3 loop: CASSLASGRATGELVF. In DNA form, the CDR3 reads TGCGCCAGCAGCTTGGCTAGCGGGAGGGCCACCGGGGAGCTGGTTTTT.

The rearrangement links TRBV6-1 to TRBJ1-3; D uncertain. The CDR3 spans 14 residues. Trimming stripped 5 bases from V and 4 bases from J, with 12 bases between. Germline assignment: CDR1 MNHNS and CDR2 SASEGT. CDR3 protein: CASSINRLGNTIYF. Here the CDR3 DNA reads TGTGCCAGCAGTATCAATCGATTGGGAAACACCATATATTTT.

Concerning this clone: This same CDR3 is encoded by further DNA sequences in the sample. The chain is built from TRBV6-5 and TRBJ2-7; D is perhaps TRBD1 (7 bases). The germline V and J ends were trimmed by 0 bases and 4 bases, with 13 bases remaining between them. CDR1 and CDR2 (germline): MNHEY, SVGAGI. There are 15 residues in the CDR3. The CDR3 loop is CASSYSPQGGYEQYF. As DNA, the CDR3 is TGTGCCAGCAGTTACTCCCCGCAGGGGGGTTACGAGCAGTACTTC.

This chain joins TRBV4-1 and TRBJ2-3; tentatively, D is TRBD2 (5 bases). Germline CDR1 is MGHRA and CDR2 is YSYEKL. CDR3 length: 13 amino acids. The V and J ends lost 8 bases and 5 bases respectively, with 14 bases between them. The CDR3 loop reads CASLGLAGDTQYF. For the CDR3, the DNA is TGCGCCAGCCTCGGGCTAGCCGGAGATACGCAGTATTTT.

CDR3 amino acids: CASITSGVPVYEQYF. Here the CDR3 DNA reads TGTGCCAGCATAACTAGCGGAGTTCCTGTCTACGAGCAGTACTTC. V gene TRBV2 combines with J gene TRBJ2-7, with 8 bases lining up with TRBD2. The CDR3 consists of 15 residues. The germline V gene encodes CDR1 SNHLY and CDR2 FYNNEI. Trimming removed 7 bases from V and 3 bases from J; junction bases left unmatched: 11.

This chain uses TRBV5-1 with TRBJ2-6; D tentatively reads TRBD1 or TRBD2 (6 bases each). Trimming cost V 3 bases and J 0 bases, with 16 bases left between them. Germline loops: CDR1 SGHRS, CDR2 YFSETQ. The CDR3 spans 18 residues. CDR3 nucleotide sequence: TGCGCCAGCAGCTATGGCGGAGGGACATCCTCTGGGGCCAACGTCCTGACTTTC. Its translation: CASSYGGGTSSGANVLTF.

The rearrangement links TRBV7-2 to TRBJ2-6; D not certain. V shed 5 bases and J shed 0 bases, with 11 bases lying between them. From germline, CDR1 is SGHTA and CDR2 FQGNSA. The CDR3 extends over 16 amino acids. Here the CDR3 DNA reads TGTGCCAGCAGCCAAACGGAGAGCTCTGGGGCCAACGTCCTGACTTTC. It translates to CASSQTESSGANVLTF. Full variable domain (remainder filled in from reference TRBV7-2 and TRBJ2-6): GAGVSQSPSNKVTEKGKDVELRCDPISGHTALYWYRQSLGQGLEFLIYFQGNSAPDKSGLPSDRFSAERTGGSVSTLTIQRTQQEDSAVYLCASSQTESSGANVLTFGAGSRLTVL.

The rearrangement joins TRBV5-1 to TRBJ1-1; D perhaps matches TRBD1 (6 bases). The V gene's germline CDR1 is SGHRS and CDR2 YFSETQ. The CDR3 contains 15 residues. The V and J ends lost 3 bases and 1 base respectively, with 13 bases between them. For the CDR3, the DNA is TGCGCCAGCAGCTCGGCACCGGACAGGAACACTGAAGCTTTCTTT. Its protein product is CASSSAPDRNTEAFF.

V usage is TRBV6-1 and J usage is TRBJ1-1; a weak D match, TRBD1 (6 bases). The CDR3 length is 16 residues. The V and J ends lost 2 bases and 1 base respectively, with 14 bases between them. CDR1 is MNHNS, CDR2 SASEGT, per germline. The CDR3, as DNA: TGTGCCAGCAGTGAATTTTTGAGACAGGAGAACACTGAAGCTTTCTTT. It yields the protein CASSEFLRQENTEAFF.

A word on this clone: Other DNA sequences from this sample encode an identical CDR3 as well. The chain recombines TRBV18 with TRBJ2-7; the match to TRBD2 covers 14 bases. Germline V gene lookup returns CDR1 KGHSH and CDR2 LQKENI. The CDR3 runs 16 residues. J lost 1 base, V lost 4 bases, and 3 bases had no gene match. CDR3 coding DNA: TGTGCCAGCTCACTGGGGACTAGCGGGAGTTCCTACGAGCAGTACTTC. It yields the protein CASSLGTSGSSYEQYF.

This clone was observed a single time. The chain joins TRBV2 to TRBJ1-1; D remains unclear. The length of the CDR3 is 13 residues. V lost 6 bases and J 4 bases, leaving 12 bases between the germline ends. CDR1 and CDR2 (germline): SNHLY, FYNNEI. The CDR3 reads CASRAYASTEAFF. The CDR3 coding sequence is TGTGCCAGCAGGGCCTATGCAAGCACTGAAGCTTTCTTT.

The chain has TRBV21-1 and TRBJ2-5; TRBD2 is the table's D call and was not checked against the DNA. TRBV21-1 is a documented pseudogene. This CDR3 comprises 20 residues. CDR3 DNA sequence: TGTGCCAGCAGCAAAGGTTCGGGGACTAGCGGGAGGTCTCAACAAGAGACCCAGTACTTC. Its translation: CASSKGSGTSGRSQQETQYF.

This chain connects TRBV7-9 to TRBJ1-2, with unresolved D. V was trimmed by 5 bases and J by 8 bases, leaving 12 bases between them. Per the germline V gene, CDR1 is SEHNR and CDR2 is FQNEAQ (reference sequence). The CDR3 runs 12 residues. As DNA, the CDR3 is TGTGCCAGCAGCCCAGATCCCGGGGGCTACACCTTC. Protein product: CASSPDPGGYTF.

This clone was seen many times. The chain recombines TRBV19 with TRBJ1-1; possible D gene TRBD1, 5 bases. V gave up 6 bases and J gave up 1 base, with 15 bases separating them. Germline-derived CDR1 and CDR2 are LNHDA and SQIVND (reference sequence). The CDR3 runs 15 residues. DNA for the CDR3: TGTGCCAGTAGAAACCCGGGAGGGACGAACACTGAAGCTTTCTTT. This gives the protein CASRNPGGTNTEAFF.

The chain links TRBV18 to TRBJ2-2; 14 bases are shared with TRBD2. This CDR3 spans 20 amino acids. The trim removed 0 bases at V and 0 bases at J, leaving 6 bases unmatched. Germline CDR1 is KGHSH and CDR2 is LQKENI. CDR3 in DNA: TGTGCCAGCTCACCACCGGTAGGACTAGCGGGAGGTCCGAACACCGGGGAGCTGTTTTTT. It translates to CASSPPVGLAGGPNTGELFF. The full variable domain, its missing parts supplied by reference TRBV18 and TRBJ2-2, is NAGVMQNPRHLVRRRGQEARLRCSPMKGHSHVYWYRQLPEEGLKFMVYLQKENIIDESGMPKERFSAEFPKEGPSILRIQQVVRGDSAAYFCASSPPVGLAGGPNTGELFFGEGSRLTVL.

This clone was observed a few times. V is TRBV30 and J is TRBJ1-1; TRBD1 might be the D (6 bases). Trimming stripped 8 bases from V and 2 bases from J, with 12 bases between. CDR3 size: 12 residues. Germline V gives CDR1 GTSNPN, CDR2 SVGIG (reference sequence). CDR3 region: CARTGSNTEAFF. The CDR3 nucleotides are TGTGCCCGAACAGGGAGTAACACTGAAGCTTTCTTT.

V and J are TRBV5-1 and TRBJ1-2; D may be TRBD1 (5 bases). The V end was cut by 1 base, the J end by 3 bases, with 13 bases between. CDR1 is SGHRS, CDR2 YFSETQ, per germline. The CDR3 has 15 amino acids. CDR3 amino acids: CASSLNPGKDYGYTF. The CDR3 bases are TGCGCCAGCAGCTTGAATCCAGGGAAGGACTATGGCTACACCTTC.

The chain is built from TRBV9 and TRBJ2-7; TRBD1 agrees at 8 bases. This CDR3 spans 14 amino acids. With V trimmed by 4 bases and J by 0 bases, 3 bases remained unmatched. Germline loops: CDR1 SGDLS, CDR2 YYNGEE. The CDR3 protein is CASSRDRSSYEQYF. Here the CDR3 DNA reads TGTGCCAGCAGCCGGGACAGGAGCTCCTACGAGCAGTACTTC.

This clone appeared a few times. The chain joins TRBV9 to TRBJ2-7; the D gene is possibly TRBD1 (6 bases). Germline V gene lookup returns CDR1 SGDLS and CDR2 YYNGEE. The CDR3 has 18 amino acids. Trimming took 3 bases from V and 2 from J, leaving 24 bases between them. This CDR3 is CASSAPSAPDSFTYEQYF. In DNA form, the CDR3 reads TGTGCCAGCAGCGCCCCGTCCGCCCCGGACAGTTTTACCTACGAGCAGTACTTC.

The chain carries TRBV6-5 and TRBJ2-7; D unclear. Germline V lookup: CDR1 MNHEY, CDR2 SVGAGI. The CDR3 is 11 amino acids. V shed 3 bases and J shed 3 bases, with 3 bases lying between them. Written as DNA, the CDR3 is TGTGCCAGCAGTTATCTCTACGAGCAGTACTTC. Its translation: CASSYLYEQYF.

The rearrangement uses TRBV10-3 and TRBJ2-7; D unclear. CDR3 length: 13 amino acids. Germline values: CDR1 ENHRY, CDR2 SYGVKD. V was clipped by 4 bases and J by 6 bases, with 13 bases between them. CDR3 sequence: CAISVSGIGEQYF. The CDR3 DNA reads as TGTGCCATCAGTGTGTCAGGAATCGGCGAGCAGTACTTC.

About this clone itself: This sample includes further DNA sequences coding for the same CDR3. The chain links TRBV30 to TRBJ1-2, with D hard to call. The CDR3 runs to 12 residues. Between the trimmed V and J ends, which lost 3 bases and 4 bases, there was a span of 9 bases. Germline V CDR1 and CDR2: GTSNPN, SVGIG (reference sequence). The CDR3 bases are TGTGCCTGGAGGGTCAGCCCCTATGGCTACACCTTC. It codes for CAWRVSPYGYTF. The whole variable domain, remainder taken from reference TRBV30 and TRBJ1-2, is SQTIHQWPATLVQPVGSPLSLECTVEGTSNPNLYWYRQAAGRGLQLLFYSVGIGQISSEVPQNLSASRPQDRQFILSSKKLLLSDSGFYLCAWRVSPYGYTFGSGTRLTVV.